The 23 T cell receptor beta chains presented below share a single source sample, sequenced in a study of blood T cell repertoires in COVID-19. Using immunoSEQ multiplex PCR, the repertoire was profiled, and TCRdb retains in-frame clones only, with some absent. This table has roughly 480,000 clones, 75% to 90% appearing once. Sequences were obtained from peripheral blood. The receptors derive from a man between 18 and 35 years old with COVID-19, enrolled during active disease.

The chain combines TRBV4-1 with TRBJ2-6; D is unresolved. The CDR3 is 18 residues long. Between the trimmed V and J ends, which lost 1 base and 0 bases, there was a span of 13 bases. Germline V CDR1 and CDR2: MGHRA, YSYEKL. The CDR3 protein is CASSQVGRLPSGANVLTF. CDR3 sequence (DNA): TGCGCCAGCAGCCAAGTTGGCAGGCTACCCTCTGGGGCCAACGTCCTGACTTTC.

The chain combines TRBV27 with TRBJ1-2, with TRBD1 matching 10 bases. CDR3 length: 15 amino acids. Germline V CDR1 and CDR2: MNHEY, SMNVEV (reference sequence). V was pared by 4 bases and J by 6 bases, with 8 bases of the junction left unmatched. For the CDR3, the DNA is TGTGCCAGCAGTTCACCGGGACAGGGGTTAAATGGCTACACCTTC. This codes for CASSSPGQGLNGYTF.

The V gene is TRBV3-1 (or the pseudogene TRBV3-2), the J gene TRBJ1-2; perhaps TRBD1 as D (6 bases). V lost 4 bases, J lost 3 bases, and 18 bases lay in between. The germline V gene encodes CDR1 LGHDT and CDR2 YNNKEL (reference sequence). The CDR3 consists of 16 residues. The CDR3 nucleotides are TGTGCCAGCAGCCCCCGAACGACAGGTTTTGACTATGGCTACACCTTC. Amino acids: CASSPRTTGFDYGYTF.

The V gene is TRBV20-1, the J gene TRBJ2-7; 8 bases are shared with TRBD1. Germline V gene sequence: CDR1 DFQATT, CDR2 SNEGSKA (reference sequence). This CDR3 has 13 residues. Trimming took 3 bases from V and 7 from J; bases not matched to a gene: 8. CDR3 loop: CSASQGAGSEQYF. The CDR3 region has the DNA TGCAGTGCTAGTCAGGGGGCAGGTAGTGAGCAGTACTTC.

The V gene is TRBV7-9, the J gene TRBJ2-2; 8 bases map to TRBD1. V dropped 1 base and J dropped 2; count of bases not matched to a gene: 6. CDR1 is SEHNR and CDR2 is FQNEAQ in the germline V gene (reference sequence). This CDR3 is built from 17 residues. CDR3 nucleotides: TGTGCCAGCAGCTTAGGAATGGCAGGGGGCAACACCGGGGAGCTGTTTTTT. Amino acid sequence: CASSLGMAGGNTGELFF.

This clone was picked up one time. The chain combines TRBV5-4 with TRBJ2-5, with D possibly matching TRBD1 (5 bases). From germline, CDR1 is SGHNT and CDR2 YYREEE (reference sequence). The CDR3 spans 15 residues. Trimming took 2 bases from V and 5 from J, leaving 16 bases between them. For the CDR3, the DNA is TGTGCCAGCAGCTTACAGACAGCCACGAGGGAGACCCAGTACTTC. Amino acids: CASSLQTATRETQYF.

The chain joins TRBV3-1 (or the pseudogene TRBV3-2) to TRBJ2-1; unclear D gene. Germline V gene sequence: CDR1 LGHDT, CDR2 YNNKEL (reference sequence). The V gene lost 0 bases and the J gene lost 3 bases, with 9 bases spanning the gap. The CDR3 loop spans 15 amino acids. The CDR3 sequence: CASSQDWASYNEQFF. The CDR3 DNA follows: TGTGCCAGCAGCCAAGATTGGGCAAGCTACAATGAGCAGTTCTTC.

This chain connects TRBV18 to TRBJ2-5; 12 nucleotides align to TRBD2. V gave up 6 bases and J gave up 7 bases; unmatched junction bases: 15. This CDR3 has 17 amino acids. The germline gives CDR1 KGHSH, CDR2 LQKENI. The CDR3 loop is CASSSPSGRATEGTQYF. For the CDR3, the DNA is TGTGCCAGCTCCTCACCTAGCGGGAGGGCCACAGAAGGGACCCAGTACTTC. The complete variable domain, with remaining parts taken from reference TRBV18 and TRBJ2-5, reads NAGVMQNPRHLVRRRGQEARLRCSPMKGHSHVYWYRQLPEEGLKFMVYLQKENIIDESGMPKERFSAEFPKEGPSILRIQQVVRGDSAAYFCASSSPSGRATEGTQYFGPGTRLLVL.

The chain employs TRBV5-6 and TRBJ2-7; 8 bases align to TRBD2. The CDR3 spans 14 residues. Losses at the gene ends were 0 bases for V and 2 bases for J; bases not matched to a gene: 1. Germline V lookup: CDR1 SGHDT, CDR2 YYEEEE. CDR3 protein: CASSLARGAYEQYF. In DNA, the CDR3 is TGTGCCAGCAGCTTGGCGCGGGGGGCCTACGAGCAGTACTTC. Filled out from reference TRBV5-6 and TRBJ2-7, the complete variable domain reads DAGVTQSPTHLIKTRGQQVTLRCSPKSGHDTVSWYQQALGQGPQFIFQYYEEEERQRGNFPDRFSGHQFPNYSSELNVNALLLGDSALYLCASSLARGAYEQYFGPGTRLTVT.

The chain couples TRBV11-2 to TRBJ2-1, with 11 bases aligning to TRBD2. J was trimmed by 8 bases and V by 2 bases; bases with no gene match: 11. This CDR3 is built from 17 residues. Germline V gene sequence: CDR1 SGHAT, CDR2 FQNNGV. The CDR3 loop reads CASSLSRTSGRGYEQFF. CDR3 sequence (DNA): TGTGCCAGCAGCTTATCCCGTACTAGCGGGAGAGGGTATGAGCAGTTCTTC.

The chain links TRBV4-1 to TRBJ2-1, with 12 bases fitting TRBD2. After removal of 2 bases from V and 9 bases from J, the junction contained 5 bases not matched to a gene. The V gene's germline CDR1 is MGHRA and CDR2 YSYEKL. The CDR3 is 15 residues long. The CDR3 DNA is TGCGCCAGCAGCCAATCTAGCGGGGGGGCCGGTGAGCAGTTCTTC. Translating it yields CASSQSSGGAGEQFF.

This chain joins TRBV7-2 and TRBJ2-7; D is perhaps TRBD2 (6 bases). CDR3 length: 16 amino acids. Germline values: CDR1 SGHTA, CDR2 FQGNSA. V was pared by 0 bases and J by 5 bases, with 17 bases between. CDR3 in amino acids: CASSLAPRTTRHEQYF. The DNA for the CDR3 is TGTGCCAGCAGCTTAGCTCCGAGGACTACTCGTCACGAGCAGTACTTC.

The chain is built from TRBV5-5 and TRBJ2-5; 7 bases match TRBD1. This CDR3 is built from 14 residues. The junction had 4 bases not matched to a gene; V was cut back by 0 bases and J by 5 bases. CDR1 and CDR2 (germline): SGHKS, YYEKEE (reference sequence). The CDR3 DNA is TGTGCCAGCAGCTTGGACAGGGGATGGGAGACCCAGTACTTC. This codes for CASSLDRGWETQYF.

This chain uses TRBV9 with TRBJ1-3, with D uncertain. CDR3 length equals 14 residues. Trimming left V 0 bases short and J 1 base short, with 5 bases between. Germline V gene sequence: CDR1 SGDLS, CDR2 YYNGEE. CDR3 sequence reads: CASSVGESGNTIYF. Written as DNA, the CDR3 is TGTGCCAGCAGCGTAGGGGAGTCTGGAAACACCATATATTTT. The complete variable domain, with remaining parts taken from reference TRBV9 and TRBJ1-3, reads DSGVTQTPKHLITATGQRVTLRCSPRSGDLSVYWYQQSLDQGLQFLIQYYNGEERAKGNILERFSAQQFPDLHSELNLSSLELGDSALYFCASSVGESGNTIYFGEGSWLTVV.

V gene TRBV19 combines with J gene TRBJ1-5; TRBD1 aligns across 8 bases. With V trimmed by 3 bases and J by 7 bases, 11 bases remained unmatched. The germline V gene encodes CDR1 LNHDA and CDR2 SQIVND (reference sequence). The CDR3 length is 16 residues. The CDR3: CASSIGDRGLEQPQHF. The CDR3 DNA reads TGTGCCAGTAGTATCGGCGACAGGGGATTAGAGCAGCCCCAGCATTTT.

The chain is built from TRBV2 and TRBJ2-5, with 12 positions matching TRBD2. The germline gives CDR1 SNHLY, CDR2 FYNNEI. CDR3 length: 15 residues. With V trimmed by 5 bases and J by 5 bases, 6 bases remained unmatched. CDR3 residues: CASSTSGTSGETQYF. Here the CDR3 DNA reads TGTGCCAGCAGTACGTCCGGGACTAGCGGGGAGACCCAGTACTTC.

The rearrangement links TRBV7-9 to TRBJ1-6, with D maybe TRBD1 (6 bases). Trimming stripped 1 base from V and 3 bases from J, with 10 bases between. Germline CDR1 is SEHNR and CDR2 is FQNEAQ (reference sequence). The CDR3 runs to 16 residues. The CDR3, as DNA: TGTGCCAGCAGCTTAGGTGCAGGGGACTATAATTCACCCCTCCACTTT. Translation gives CASSLGAGDYNSPLHF.

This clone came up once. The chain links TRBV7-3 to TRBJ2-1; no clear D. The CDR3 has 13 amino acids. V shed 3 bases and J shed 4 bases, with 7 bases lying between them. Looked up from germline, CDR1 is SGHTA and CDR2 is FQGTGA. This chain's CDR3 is CASSLSAYNEQFF. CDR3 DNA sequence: TGTGCCAGCAGCTTGAGTGCGTACAATGAGCAGTTCTTC.

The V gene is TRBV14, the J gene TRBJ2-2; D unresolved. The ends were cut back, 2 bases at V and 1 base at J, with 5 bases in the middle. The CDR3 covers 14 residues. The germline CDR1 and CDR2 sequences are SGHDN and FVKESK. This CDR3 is CASSQSGNTGELFF. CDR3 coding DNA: TGTGCCAGCAGCCAATCAGGGAACACCGGGGAGCTGTTTTTT.

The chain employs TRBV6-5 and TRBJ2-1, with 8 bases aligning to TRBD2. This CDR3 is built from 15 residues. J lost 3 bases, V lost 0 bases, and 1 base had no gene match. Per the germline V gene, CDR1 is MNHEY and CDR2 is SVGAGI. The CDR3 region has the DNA TGTGCCAGCAGTTACTCCGGGGGGGGCTACAATGAGCAGTTCTTC. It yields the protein CASSYSGGGYNEQFF.

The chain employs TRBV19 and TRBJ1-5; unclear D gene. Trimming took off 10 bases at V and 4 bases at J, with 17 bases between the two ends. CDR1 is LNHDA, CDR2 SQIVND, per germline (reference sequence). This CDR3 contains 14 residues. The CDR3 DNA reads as TGTGCCACCCGGGAGCCCGGACGGAATCAGCCCCAGCATTTT. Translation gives CATREPGRNQPQHF.

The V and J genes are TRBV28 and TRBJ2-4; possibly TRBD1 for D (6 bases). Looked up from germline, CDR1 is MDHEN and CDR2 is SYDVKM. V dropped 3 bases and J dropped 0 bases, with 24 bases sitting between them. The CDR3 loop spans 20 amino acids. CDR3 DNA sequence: TGTGCCAGCAGTTTTAGACCCGGGACATCCTACCTTTTAGCCAAAAACATTCAGTACTTC. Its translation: CASSFRPGTSYLLAKNIQYF.

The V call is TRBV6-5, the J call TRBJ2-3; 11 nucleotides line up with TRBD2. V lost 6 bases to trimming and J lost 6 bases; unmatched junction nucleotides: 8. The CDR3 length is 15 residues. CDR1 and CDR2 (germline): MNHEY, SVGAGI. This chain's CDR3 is CASSNSGGAGDTQYF. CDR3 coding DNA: TGTGCCAGCAGCAATAGCGGGGGGGCAGGGGATACGCAGTATTTT.